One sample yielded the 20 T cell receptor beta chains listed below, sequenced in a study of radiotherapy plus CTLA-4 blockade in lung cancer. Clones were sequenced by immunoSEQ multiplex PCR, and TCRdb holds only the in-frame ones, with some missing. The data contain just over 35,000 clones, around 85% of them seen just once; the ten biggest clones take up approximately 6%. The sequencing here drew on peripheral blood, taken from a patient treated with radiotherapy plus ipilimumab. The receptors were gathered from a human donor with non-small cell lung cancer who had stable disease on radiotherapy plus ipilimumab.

CDR3 nucleotides: TGTGCCAGCAGCCCCGGGGGGTGGGGCGGGGAGCTGTTTTTT. Its translation is CASSPGGWGGELFF. The genes are TRBV7-2 and TRBJ2-2; TRBD2 matches 7 bases. Germline CDR1 SGHTA, CDR2 FQGNSA. This CDR3 region has 14 residues. Trimming at V came to 5 bases and at J to 7 bases, leaving 7 bases not matched to a gene.

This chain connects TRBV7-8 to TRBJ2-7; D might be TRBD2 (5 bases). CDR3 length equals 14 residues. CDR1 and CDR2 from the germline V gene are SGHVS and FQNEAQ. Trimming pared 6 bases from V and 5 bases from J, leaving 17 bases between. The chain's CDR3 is CASSSTSKGDEQYF. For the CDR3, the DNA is TGTGCCAGCAGTTCGACGAGCAAGGGAGACGAGCAGTACTTC.

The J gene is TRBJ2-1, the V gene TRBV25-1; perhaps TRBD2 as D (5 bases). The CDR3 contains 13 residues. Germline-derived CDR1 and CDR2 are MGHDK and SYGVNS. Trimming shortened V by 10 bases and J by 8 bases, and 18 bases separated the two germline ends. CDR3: CATHRGFGDEQFF. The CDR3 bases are TGTGCCACCCACCGGGGTTTTGGCGATGAGCAGTTCTTC.

The DNA for the CDR3 is TGTGCCAGCAGCCTCAGGGGGACCGGGGAGCTGTTTTTT. Encoded protein: CASSLRGTGELFF. The chain employs TRBV7-8 and TRBJ2-2; TRBD1 matches at 7 bases. The V and J ends lost 5 bases and 5 bases, in that order; junction bases with no gene match: 2. The CDR3 contains 13 residues. The germline V gene has CDR1 SGHVS and CDR2 FQNEAQ.

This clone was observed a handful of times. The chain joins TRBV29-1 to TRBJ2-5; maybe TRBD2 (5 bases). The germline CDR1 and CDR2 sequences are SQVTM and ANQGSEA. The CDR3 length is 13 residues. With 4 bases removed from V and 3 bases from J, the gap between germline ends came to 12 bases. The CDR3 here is CSVAPRRKETQYF. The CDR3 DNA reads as TGCAGCGTTGCGCCCAGGAGGAAAGAGACCCAGTACTTC.

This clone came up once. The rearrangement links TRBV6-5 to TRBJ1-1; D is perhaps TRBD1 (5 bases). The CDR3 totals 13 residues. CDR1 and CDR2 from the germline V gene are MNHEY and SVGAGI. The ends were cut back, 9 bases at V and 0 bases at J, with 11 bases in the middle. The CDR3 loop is CASGWGVNTEAFF. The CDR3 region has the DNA TGTGCCAGTGGATGGGGGGTGAACACTGAAGCTTTCTTT.

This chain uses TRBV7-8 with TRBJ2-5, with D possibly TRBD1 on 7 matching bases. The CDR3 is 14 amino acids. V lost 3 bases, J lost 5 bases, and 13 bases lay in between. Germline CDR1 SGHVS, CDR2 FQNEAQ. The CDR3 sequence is CASSFGGGRETQYF. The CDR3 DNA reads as TGTGCCAGCAGCTTCGGAGGGGGCAGGGAGACCCAGTACTTC. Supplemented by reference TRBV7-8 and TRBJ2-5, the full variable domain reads GAGVSQSPRYKVAKRGQDVALRCDPISGHVSLFWYQQALGQGPEFLTYFQNEAQLDKSGLPSDRFFAERPEGSVSTLKIQRTQQEDSAVYLCASSFGGGRETQYFGPGTRLLVL.

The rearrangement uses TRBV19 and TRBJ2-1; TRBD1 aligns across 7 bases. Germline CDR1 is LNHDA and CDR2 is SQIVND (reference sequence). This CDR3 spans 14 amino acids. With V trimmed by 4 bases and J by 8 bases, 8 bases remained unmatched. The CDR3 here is CASSNDRARDEQFF. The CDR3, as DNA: TGTGCCAGTAGTAACGACAGGGCTCGCGATGAGCAGTTCTTC. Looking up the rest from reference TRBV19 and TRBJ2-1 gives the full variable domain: DGGITQSPKYLFRKEGQNVTLSCEQNLNHDAMYWYRQDPGQGLRLIYYSQIVNDFQKGDIAEGYSVSREKKESFPLTVTSAQKNPTAFYLCASSNDRARDEQFFGPGTRLTVL.

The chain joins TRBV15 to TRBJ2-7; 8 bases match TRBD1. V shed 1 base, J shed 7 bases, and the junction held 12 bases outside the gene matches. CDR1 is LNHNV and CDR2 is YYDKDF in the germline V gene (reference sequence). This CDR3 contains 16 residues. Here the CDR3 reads CATSRAAGGGRKEQYF. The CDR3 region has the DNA TGTGCCACCAGCAGAGCCGCAGGGGGCGGACGAAAAGAGCAGTACTTC.

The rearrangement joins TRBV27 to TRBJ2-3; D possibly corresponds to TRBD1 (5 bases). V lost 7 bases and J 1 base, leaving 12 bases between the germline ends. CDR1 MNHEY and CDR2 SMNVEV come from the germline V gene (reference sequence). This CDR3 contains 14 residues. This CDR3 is CASMWQGRTDTQYF. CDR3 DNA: TGTGCCAGCATGTGGCAGGGTCGCACAGATACGCAGTATTTT.

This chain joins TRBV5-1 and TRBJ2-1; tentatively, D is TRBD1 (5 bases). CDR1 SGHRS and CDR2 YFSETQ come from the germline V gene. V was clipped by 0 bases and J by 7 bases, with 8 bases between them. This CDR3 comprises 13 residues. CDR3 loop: CASSLGQSNEQFF. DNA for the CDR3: TGCGCCAGCAGCTTGGGACAGTCTAATGAGCAGTTCTTC.

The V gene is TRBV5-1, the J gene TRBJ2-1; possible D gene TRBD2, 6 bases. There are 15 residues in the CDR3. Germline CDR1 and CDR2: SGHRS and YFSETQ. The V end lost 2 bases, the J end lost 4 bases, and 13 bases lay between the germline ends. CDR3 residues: CASSLQAGLYNEQFF. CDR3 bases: TGCGCCAGCAGCTTACAGGCGGGACTGTACAATGAGCAGTTCTTC.

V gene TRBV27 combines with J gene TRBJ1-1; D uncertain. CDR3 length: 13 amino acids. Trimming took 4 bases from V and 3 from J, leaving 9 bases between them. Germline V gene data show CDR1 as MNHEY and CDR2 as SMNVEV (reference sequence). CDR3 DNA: TGTGCCAGCAGTTACGGGAGGGACACTGAAGCTTTCTTT. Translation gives CASSYGRDTEAFF.

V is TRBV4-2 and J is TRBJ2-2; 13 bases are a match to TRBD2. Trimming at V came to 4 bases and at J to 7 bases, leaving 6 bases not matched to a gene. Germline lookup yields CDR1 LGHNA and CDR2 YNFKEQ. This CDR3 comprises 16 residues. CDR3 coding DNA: TGTGCCAGCAGCCGGACTAGCGGGAGAGATGTCGGGGAGCTGTTTTTT. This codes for CASSRTSGRDVGELFF.

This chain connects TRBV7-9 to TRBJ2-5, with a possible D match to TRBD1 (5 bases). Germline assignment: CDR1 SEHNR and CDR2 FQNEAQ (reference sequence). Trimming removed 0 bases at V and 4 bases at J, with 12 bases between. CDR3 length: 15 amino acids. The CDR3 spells CASSLAQDLLETQYF. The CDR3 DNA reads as TGTGCCAGCAGCTTAGCACAGGATCTGCTAGAGACCCAGTACTTC. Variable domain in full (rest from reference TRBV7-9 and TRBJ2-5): DTGVSQNPRHKITKRGQNVTFRCDPISEHNRLYWYRQTLGQGPEFLTYFQNEAQLEKSRLLSDRFSAERPKGSFSTLEIQRTEQGDSAMYLCASSLAQDLLETQYFGPGTRLLVL.

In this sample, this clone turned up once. The CDR3 DNA reads as TGTGCCAGCAGCTTAGAATTCGGGGATGAGCAGTTCTTC. Residues: CASSLEFGDEQFF. The chain links TRBV11-3 to TRBJ2-1, with D tentatively TRBD2 (5 bases). The CDR3 sequence is 13 residues long. CDR1 is SGHNT, CDR2 YENEEA, per germline. Trimming removed 0 bases at V and 8 bases at J, with 8 bases between. Looking up the rest from reference TRBV11-3 and TRBJ2-1 gives the full variable domain: EAGVVQSPRYKIIEKKQPVAFWCNPISGHNTLYWYLQNLGQGPELLIRYENEEAVDDSQLPKDRFSAERLKGVDSTLKIQPAELGDSAVYLCASSLEFGDEQFFGPGTRLTVL.

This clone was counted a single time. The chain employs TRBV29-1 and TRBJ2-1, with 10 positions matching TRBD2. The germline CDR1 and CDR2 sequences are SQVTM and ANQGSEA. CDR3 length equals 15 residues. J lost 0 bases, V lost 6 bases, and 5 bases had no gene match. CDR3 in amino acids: CSVPGTSASYNEQFF. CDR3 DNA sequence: TGCAGCGTCCCCGGGACTAGCGCCTCCTACAATGAGCAGTTCTTC.

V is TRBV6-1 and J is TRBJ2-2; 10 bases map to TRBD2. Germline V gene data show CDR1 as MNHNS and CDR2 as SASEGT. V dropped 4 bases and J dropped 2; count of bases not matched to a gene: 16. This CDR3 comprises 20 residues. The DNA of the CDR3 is TGTGCCAGCAGTGGATTTGGGCTAGCGGGAGCCATGAGAAACACCGGGGAGCTGTTTTTT. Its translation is CASSGFGLAGAMRNTGELFF.

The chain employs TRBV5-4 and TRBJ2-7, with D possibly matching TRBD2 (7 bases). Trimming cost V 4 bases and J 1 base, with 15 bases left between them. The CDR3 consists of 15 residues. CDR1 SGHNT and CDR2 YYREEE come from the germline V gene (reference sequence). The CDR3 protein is CASSPGGPRSYEQYF. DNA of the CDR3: TGTGCCAGCAGCCCCGGGGGGCCTAGATCCTACGAGCAGTACTTC.

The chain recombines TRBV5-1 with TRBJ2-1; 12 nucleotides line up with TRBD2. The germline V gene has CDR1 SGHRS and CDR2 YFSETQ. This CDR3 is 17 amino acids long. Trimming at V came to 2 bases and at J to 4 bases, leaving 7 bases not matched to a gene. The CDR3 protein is CASSFTLAGGPYNEQFF. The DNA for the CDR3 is TGCGCCAGCAGCTTTACCCTAGCGGGAGGGCCTTACAATGAGCAGTTCTTC.